The clone carrying this TCR beta chain has only a few counts. Antigen unknown. V gave up 6 bases and J gave up 5 bases; unmatched junction bases: 6. CDR1 and CDR2 (germline): SGHNT, YENEEA. The CDR3 runs 13 residues. The record originates from a study of blood T cells in healthy people across ages. A second about 7 to 12 cycle PCR used barcoded and J-beta primers. One entry per CDR3 protein, called by TCRdb with MiXCR from the 5' RACE reads. Of some 700,000 distinct CDR3 sequences listed, 22% are singletons. Findings of the study overall: Naive CD4+ cells and diversity were both higher in long-lived donors than in aged donors.

Every sample yielded at least 6.5 million isolated PBMCs. Sequenced material: blood. This clonotype originated in a man between 65 and 85 years old in good health. The rearrangement joins TRBV11-3 to TRBJ1-1; TRBD1 agrees at 7 bases. CDR3 in amino acids: CASRPLQGTEAFF. The DNA of the CDR3 is TGTGCCAGCAGGCCGTTACAGGGGACTGAAGCTTTCTTT.